This T cell receptor beta chain derives from a study of blood T cells in healthy people across ages. The sample holds a few counts of this clonotype. A sample-barcoded 5' primer and a J-beta primer mix were used in a second PCR of roughly 7 to 11 cycles. TCRdb redid the calling of the 5' RACE reads with MiXCR, one entry per CDR3 protein. The table shows roughly 1,000,000 distinct CDR3 sequences, with approximately 25% occurring only once. V was shortened by 1 base and J by 0 bases, with 15 bases between the two germline ends. The CDR3 is 17 residues long. The V gene's germline CDR1 is DFQATT and CDR2 SNEGSKA (reference sequence). Another study also made use of these data, one on T cells of mothers and their children. That work contributes: M1S, a second-PCR primer, added sample barcodes and 2-4 random nucleotides.

The J gene is TRBJ1-4, the V gene TRBV20-1; unclear D gene. The sequenced sample consisted of blood. The TCR was taken from a girl aged 2 to 9 in good health. This CDR3 is CSARVLGGEPTNEKLFF. The DNA for the CDR3 is TGCAGTGCTAGAGTTTTGGGCGGGGAGCCAACTAATGAAAAACTGTTTTTT.